This passage covers 11 T cell receptor beta chains from one sample sequenced in a study of Graves' ophthalmopathy and Graves' hyperthyroidism. Amplifying from RNA transcripts, the study obtained TCR beta CDR3 regions. HTBI-primed first-round RT-PCR preceded second-round multiplex PCR. TCRdb re-called the multiplex PCR reads with MiXCR, one entry per CDR3 protein. The repertoire includes over 500,000 distinct CDR3 sequences, roughly 20% of them detected once, and more than 5.5% sits in the top ten. Sequencing used peripheral blood. The receptors shown here come from a young woman with stable Graves' hyperthyroidism. Some clones in this sample may be carry-over from other donors' samples.

This clonotype was detected many times. J is TRBJ1-6 and V is TRBV5-1, with TRBD1 matching 8 bases. V lost 2 bases, J lost 10 bases, and 11 bases stayed unmatched. Germline CDR1 SGHRS, CDR2 YFSETQ. The CDR3 is 16 amino acids. Here the CDR3 DNA reads TGCGCCAGCAGCTTCGAGATTGGACAGGGTCTATCACCCCTCCACTTT. This codes for CASSFEIGQGLSPLHF.

In its sample, this clonotype was seen many times. The gene calls are TRBV10-3 and TRBJ2-5; D gene uncertain. Germline V gene lookup returns CDR1 ENHRY and CDR2 SYGVKD. V dropped 6 bases and J dropped 0 bases, with 11 bases sitting between them. The CDR3 covers 14 residues. The CDR3 spells CAIRRASDQETQYF. The CDR3, as DNA: TGTGCCATCAGAAGAGCTAGTGACCAAGAGACCCAGTACTTC.

Only a few counts were recorded for this clonotype. A much larger clone sits a single nucleotide away, making a read error possible. V gene TRBV12-3 or TRBV12-4 combines with J gene TRBJ1-1; 7 bases are shared with TRBD1. The CDR3 contains 15 residues. The CDR3 reads CASRGLGQVNTEACF. The CDR3 DNA sequence: TGTGCCAGCAGGGGCCTTGGACAGGTCAACACTGAAGCTTGCTTT.

This clonotype was observed at least ten times. The rearrangement uses TRBV12-3 or TRBV12-4 and TRBJ1-5; no firm D call. Trimming pared 2 bases from V and 6 bases from J, leaving 2 bases between. The length of the CDR3 is 11 residues. This CDR3 is CASSLPQPQHF. For the CDR3, the DNA is TGTGCCAGCAGTTTACCTCAGCCCCAGCATTTT.

In this sample, this clonotype turned up many times. The chain joins TRBV12-5 to TRBJ1-2; D perhaps matches TRBD1 (6 bases). Germline lookup yields CDR1 LGHNT and CDR2 FRNRAP. CDR3 length: 15 residues. Trimming shortened V by 6 bases and J by 4 bases, and 18 bases separated the two germline ends. The CDR3 sequence is CASGPGGADIYGYTF. CDR3 DNA sequence: TGTGCTAGTGGCCCGGGGGGCGCGGATATCTATGGCTACACCTTC. Using reference TRBV12-5 and TRBJ1-2 for the parts outside the CDR3, the full variable domain is DARVTQTPRHKVTEMGQEVTMRCQPILGHNTVFWYRQTMMQGLELLAYFRNRAPLDDSGMPKDRFSAEMPDATLATLKIQPSEPRDSAVYFCASGPGGADIYGYTFGSGTRLTVV.

The sample holds many counts of this clonotype. J is TRBJ2-2 and V is TRBV28, with D maybe TRBD2 (6 bases). The CDR3 is 18 residues long. Germline CDR1 is MDHEN and CDR2 is SYDVKM. Trimming removed 2 bases from V and 5 bases from J, with 21 bases in between. CDR3 in amino acids: CASSLGVAPGGNTGELFF. CDR3 bases: TGTGCCAGCAGTTTAGGTGTGGCGCCAGGAGGGAATACCGGGGAGCTGTTTTTT.

The CDR3 region is CASRELENTGELFF. As DNA, the CDR3 is TGTGCCAGCAGAGAACTGGAGAACACCGGGGAGCTGTTTTTT. This chain joins TRBV6-1 and TRBJ2-2; D is undetermined. The CDR3 spans 14 residues. The germline V gene encodes CDR1 MNHNS and CDR2 SASEGT. Trimming removed 6 bases at V and 1 base at J, with 9 bases between.

This clonotype has a count of ten or more. V and J are TRBV5-1 and TRBJ2-5, with D perhaps matching TRBD2 (5 bases). V dropped 2 bases and J dropped 0 bases, with 14 bases sitting between them. Germline V gives CDR1 SGHRS, CDR2 YFSETQ. This CDR3 spans 16 amino acids. CDR3 nucleotides: TGCGCCAGCAGCTTTTCTGGGGTCGGGGACCAAGAGACCCAGTACTTC. It codes for CASSFSGVGDQETQYF.

This clonotype occurred many times. The gene calls are TRBV29-1 and TRBJ2-5; 9 bases are a match to TRBD1. With V trimmed by 7 bases and J by 4 bases, 7 bases remained unmatched. Germline V gene sequence: CDR1 SQVTM, CDR2 ANQGSEA. CDR3 length: 13 residues. The CDR3: CSGSGQGRETQYF. CDR3 nucleotides: TGCAGCGGCAGTGGACAGGGGCGAGAGACCCAGTACTTC. The whole variable domain, remainder taken from reference TRBV29-1 and TRBJ2-5, is SAVISQKPSRDICQRGTSLTIQCQVDSQVTMMFWYRQQPGQSLTLIATANQGSEATYESGFVIDKFPISRPNLTFSTLTVSNMSPEDSSIYLCSGSGQGRETQYFGPGTRLLVL.

This clonotype appeared many times. A much more abundant neighbour one base away suggests this may be a read error. Here the CDR3 reads CASRDYRGTQYF. Written as DNA, the CDR3 is TGTGCCAGCAGGGACTATCGAGGGACCCAGTACTTC. This chain uses TRBV6-1 with TRBJ2-5; possibly TRBD2 for D (6 bases). V dropped 6 bases and J dropped 7 bases, with 12 bases sitting between them. This CDR3 is 12 amino acids long. CDR1 and CDR2 (germline): MNHNS, SASEGT.

The chain couples TRBV7-2 to TRBJ2-7, with TRBD2 identical over 7 bases. The CDR3 length is 14 residues. The germline CDR1 and CDR2 sequences are SGHTA and FQGNSA. Germline trimming cut 4 bases from V and 4 bases from J; bases unmatched to any gene: 7. The CDR3, as DNA: TGTGCCAGCAGCTCCCTAGCGGCGGAATACGAGCAGTACTTC. It is translated as CASSSLAAEYEQYF.